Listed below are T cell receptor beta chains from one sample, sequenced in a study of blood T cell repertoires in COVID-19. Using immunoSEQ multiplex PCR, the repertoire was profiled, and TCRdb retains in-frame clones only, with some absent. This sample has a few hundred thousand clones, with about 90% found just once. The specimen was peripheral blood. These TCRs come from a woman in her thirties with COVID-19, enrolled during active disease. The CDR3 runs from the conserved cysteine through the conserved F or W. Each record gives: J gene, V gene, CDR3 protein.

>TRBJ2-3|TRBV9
CASSVAGGITDTQYF
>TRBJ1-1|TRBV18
CASSPLSMNTEAFF
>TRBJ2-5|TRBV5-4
CASSDARGIQETQYF
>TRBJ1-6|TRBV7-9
CASSLIPSRYGNSPLHF
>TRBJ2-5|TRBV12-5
CASGFPEDRVPETQYF
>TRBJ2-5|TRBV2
CASSGDSQETQYF
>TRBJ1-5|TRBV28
CASSSRDRGGYQPQHF
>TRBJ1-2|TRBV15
CATSRRQGRRYGYTF
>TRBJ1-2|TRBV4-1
CASSQVNWAPGGYTF
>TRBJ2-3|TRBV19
CASSIENVAGTHDTQYF
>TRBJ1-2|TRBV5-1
CASSWTGPGDGYTF
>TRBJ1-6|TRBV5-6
CASSLGLQGYSPLHF
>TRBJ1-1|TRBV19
CASKLREGNTEAFF
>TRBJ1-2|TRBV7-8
CASSPRPGTGGFGYGYTF
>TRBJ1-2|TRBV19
CASSIAVNYGYTF
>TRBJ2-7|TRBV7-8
CASSFGVGGSSYEQYF
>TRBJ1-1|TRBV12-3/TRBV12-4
CASSFAGGTEAFF
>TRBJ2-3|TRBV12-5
CASGLERGSGGADTQYF
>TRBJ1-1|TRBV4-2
CASSQSTGANTEAFF
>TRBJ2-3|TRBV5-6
CASSSWARVGGISWYF
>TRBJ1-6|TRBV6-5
CASRDTLNSPLHF
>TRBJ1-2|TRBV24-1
CATSDSRDRRANGYTF
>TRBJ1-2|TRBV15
CATSRKERGIGGYTF
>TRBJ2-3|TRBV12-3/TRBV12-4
CASRETTDTQYF
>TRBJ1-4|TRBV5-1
CASSPGYGDSELFF
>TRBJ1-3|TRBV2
CASGRGRNTIYF
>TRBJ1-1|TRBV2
CASRLAGVAVTEAFF
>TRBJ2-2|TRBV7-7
CASSSTRTGASTGELFF
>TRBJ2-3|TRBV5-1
CASSLSGQSTDTQYF
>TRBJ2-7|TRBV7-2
CASSLEHASFDEQYF
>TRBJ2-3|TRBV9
CASSPHRDRGTDTQYF
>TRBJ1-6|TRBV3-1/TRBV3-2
CASSSGTGNSPLHF
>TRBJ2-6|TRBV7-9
CASSLRRSGANVLTF
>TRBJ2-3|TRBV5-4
CASSLATDTQYF
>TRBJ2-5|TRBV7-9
CASSLDPGLGGETQYF
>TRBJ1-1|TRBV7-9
CASSLGPETQGPNTEAFF
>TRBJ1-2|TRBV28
CASSFGPISRGYTF
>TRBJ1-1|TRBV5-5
CASSSIVGRGEAFF
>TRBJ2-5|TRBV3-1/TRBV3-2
CASTRYGGAGETQYF
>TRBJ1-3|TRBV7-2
CASSLMREAGNTIYF
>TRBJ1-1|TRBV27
CASSQNRVHEAFF
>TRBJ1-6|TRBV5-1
CASSLEPTGEMGTPLHF
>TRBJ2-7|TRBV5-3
CARSLARTSGAHEQYF
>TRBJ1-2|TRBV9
CASSVEQGEVPYGYTF
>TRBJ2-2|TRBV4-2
CASSQEVGQLGELFF
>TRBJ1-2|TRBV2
CASSRDSKYGYTF